The clone carrying this T cell receptor beta chain was counted only a few times. Its antigen is not identified. This sample is part of a study of shared clonotypes between healthy human individuals. Study information: The study drew on two women and a few men aged 18 to 49 as donors.

The table came from immunoSEQ multiplex PCR; TCRdb's copy has only in-frame clones and leaves some out. The table lists 600,000 to 750,000 clones, 90% of them singletons. Findings and limits, study-wide: Shared clonotypes: roughly 4.5% naive CD4, about 3.3% naive CD8, around 2.2% memory CD4, about 0.41% memory CD8. Among donors, clonotype sharing was expected to be affected by sequencing depth.

CDR1 and CDR2 (germline): MNHEY, SMNVEV (reference sequence). V lost 4 bases and J 4 bases, leaving 8 bases between the germline ends. The length of the CDR3 is 13 residues. Together with CD45RO+ cells, CCR7-negative CD45RA+ TemRA cells were included in CD8 memory. The sequenced material came from memory CD8+ T cells from PBMCs. As for subset: CD45RO+ cells pooled with CCR7-negative TemRA cells. This chain joins TRBV27 and TRBJ2-1; tentative D call: TRBD2 (6 bases). The receptor was isolated from a man in his late teens or twenties in good health. Some clones in this sample may be carry-over from other donors' samples. The chain's CDR3 is CASSSSDYNEQFF. CDR3 nucleotides: TGTGCCAGCAGTTCTAGCGATTACAATGAGCAGTTCTTC.